This TCR beta chain was recorded in a study of T cell changes during pregnancy in multiple sclerosis. TCRdb keeps only in-frame clones here, not all; method: immunoSEQ multiplex PCR. The sample lists some 87,000 clones; just over 90% were seen once. In germline, CDR1 is SNHLY, CDR2 FYNNEI. The CDR3 has 17 amino acids. To note about this clone: One end of the junction does not line up with germline, which may come from a read error.

The chain joins TRBV2 to TRBJ2-6, with 10 bases aligning to TRBD1. The sample in question was CD4+ T cells from peripheral blood mononuclear cells, obtained before pregnancy. This clonotype was sampled from a female donor with multiple sclerosis, enrolled in a pregnancy study. The DNA of the CDR3 is TGTGCCAGCAGTGTAGGGACAGGGGACTCTTGGGCCAACGTCCTGACTTTC. It yields the protein CASSVGTGDSWANVLTF. Drawing the rest from reference TRBV2 and TRBJ2-6, the complete variable domain is EPEVTQTPSHQVTQMGQEVILRCVPISNHLYFYWYRQILGQKVEFLVSFYNNEISEKSEIFDDQFSVERPDGSNFTLKIRSTKLEDSAMYFCASSVGTGDSWANVLTFGAGSRLTVL.